This T cell receptor beta chain was identified in a study of cytomegalovirus exposure and HLA in healthy donors. From germline, CDR1 is KGHSH and CDR2 LQKENI. The V end was cut by 4 bases, the J end by 6 bases, with 14 bases between. The CDR3 covers 14 residues. The primer mix had 60 Vbeta and 13 Jbeta primers. Sequenced by immunoSEQ multiplex PCR; TCRdb stores in-frame clones only, minus some. The sample has approximately 180,000 clones, 79% seen once. Input material: PBMCs. The rearrangement links TRBV18 to TRBJ2-3; no definite D call. The receptor's source is a woman between 50 and 59 years old in good health and CMV-seronegative. In DNA form, the CDR3 reads TGTGCCAGCTCACAAGCTCAAGCGATTGATACGCAGTATTTT. Translation: CASSQAQAIDTQYF.